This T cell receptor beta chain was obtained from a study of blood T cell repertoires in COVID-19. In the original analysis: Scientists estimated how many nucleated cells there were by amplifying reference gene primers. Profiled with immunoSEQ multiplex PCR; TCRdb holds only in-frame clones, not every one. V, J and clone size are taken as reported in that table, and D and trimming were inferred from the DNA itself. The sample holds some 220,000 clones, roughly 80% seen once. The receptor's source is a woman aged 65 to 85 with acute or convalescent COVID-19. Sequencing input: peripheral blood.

CDR3 sequence (DNA): TGTGCCATCGGCAGGGTTAACACTGAAGCTTTCTTT. The encoded protein is CAIGRVNTEAFF. The rearrangement links TRBV10-3 to TRBJ1-1; a weak D match, TRBD1 (5 bases). The CDR3 contains 12 residues. V lost 8 bases to trimming and J lost 2 bases, with 9 bases between them. Germline assignment: CDR1 ENHRY and CDR2 SYGVKD.